One sample yielded the 29 T cell receptor beta chains listed below, sequenced in a study of metastatic and nonmetastatic thyroid tumors. TCRdb recomputed clones from the PCR reads via MiXCR. The repertoire holds around 21,000 clones, with approximately 35% as singletons. Patients were all untreated before their thyroid surgery. Sequencing was carried out using tumor tissue. The receptors were gathered from a female donor with papillary thyroid cancer or a benign thyroid nodule (not recorded which). Some clones in this sample may be carry-over from other donors' samples.

The chain is built from TRBV12-3 or TRBV12-4 and TRBJ1-1; 9 bases map to TRBD1. V gave up 7 bases and J gave up 4 bases; unmatched junction bases: 1. The CDR3 contains 12 residues. This CDR3 is CASNRGRTEAFF. CDR3 DNA: TGTGCCAGCAACAGGGGGCGCACTGAAGCTTTCTTT.

The chain has TRBV10-3 and TRBJ2-5, with TRBD1 matching 8 bases. The J segment lost 5 bases and the V segment lost 4 bases, leaving 6 bases of the junction unmatched. This CDR3 comprises 14 residues. Germline V gene sequence: CDR1 ENHRY, CDR2 SYGVKD. CDR3 protein: CAISGGTGRETQYF. The CDR3 DNA reads as TGTGCCATCAGTGGGGGGACAGGACGGGAGACCCAGTACTTC.

This clone has a handful of counts. This sequence joins TRBV6-1 and TRBJ1-6; TRBD1 is a possible D gene (6 bases). The germline gives CDR1 MNHNS, CDR2 SASEGT. The V and J ends lost 5 bases and 7 bases respectively, with 12 bases between them. The CDR3 consists of 14 residues. The CDR3 bases are TGTGCCAGCAGTCGGACAGTGCGAAATTCACCCCTCCACTTT. This translates into CASSRTVRNSPLHF.

This clone has only a few counts. The J gene is TRBJ1-2, the V gene TRBV2, with 9 bases lining up with TRBD1. The CDR3 is made up of 14 amino acids. V gave up 4 bases and J gave up 8 bases; unmatched junction bases: 8. CDR1 is SNHLY and CDR2 is FYNNEI in the germline V gene. CDR3 protein: CASSVSGQGIGYTF. CDR3 sequence (DNA): TGTGCCAGCAGTGTATCGGGACAGGGTATCGGCTACACCTTC.

There are a few counts of this clone. V gene TRBV2 combines with J gene TRBJ1-6, with D perhaps matching TRBD1 (6 bases). The length of the CDR3 is 15 residues. V dropped 2 bases and J dropped 6 bases, with 11 bases sitting between them. The germline V gene has CDR1 SNHLY and CDR2 FYNNEI. CDR3 amino acids: CASSERGAANSPLHF. In nucleotides, the CDR3 is TGTGCCAGCAGTGAACGGGGGGCAGCTAATTCACCCCTCCACTTT.

V gene TRBV28 combines with J gene TRBJ2-3; 9 bases match TRBD1. The V and J ends lost 6 bases and 3 bases, in that order; junction bases with no gene match: 10. This CDR3 has 16 residues. The germline V gene encodes CDR1 MDHEN and CDR2 SYDVKM. The CDR3 region is CASREQGAVGTDTQYF. The CDR3 nucleotides are TGTGCCAGCAGGGAACAGGGGGCGGTAGGTACAGATACGCAGTATTTT.

This rearrangement joins TRBV11-3 to TRBJ2-7, with 7 bases aligning to TRBD1. Germline trimming cut 5 bases from V and 1 base from J; bases unmatched to any gene: 8. The CDR3 has 15 amino acids. In germline, CDR1 is SGHNT, CDR2 YENEEA. The CDR3 reads CASSVSRQGSYEQYF. The DNA for the CDR3 is TGTGCCAGCAGCGTATCCCGACAGGGTTCCTACGAGCAGTACTTC.

The CDR3 loop reads CASSFGTSGRRNEQFF. DNA of the CDR3: TGTGCCAGCAGCTTCGGGACTAGCGGGAGGAGGAATGAGCAGTTCTTC. The rearrangement joins TRBV11-2 to TRBJ2-1, with 15 bases that match TRBD2. The CDR3 is 16 residues long. Germline V lookup: CDR1 SGHAT, CDR2 FQNNGV. V was clipped by 3 bases and J by 7 bases; unmatched bases: 4.

There are a few counts of this clone. The gene calls are TRBV19 and TRBJ2-2; no firm D call. Trimming shortened V by 7 bases and J by 7 bases, and 7 bases separated the two germline ends. Germline CDR1 and CDR2: LNHDA and SQIVND (reference sequence). CDR3 length equals 11 residues. CDR3 bases: TGTGCCAGTACCAGGATCGGGGAGCTGTTTTTT. This translates into CASTRIGELFF.

There are a few counts of this clone. J is TRBJ1-2 and V is TRBV6-1, with 9 bases lining up with TRBD1. Per germline, CDR1 MNHNS and CDR2 SASEGT. The J segment lost 3 bases and the V segment lost 6 bases, leaving 5 bases of the junction unmatched. The CDR3 covers 14 residues. The chain's CDR3 is CASRPGQGHYGYTF. CDR3 DNA: TGTGCCAGCAGACCCGGACAGGGGCACTATGGCTACACCTTC.

This clone has only a few counts. This chain links TRBV7-2 with TRBJ2-3, with D possibly matching TRBD2 (5 bases). The CDR3 has 12 amino acids. The germline CDR1 and CDR2 sequences are SGHTA and FQGNSA. With 5 bases removed from V and 10 bases from J, the gap between germline ends came to 13 bases. The CDR3 loop reads CASSPKREPQYF. The CDR3 DNA follows: TGTGCCAGCAGCCCGAAGAGGGAGCCGCAGTATTTT.

The chain has TRBV10-3 and TRBJ2-1, with D perhaps matching TRBD1 (6 bases). Germline CDR1 is ENHRY and CDR2 is SYGVKD. V lost 4 bases to trimming and J lost 3 bases, with 25 bases between them. The CDR3 is 19 amino acids. As DNA, the CDR3 is TGTGCCATCAGTGTCGGGACGAGGGGCGGAAGGGGGATCTACAATGAGCAGTTCTTC. This translates into CAISVGTRGGRGIYNEQFF.

The chain is built from TRBV20-1 and TRBJ1-1, with unresolved D. With 0 bases removed from V and 6 bases from J, the gap between germline ends came to 11 bases. Germline CDR1 DFQATT, CDR2 SNEGSKA (reference sequence). This CDR3 has 13 amino acids. CDR3 coding DNA: TGCAGTGCTAGAGAGGGTGGGTCGGCTGAAGCTTTCTTT. Translating it yields CSAREGGSAEAFF.

In its sample, this clone was seen a few times. V usage is TRBV7-2 and J usage is TRBJ2-7, with a possible D match to TRBD1 (6 bases). Germline CDR1 and CDR2: SGHTA and FQGNSA. The CDR3 covers 13 residues. V was clipped by 5 bases and J by 1 base, with 9 bases between them. The CDR3 is CASSNGQSYEQYF. For the CDR3, the DNA is TGTGCCAGCAGCAACGGACAGTCCTACGAGCAGTACTTC.

This rearrangement joins TRBV2 to TRBJ2-1; D may be TRBD1 (5 bases). Germline CDR1 and CDR2: SNHLY and FYNNEI. The CDR3 contains 16 residues. Deletions cut 4 bases from V and 4 bases from J, with 17 bases between. The CDR3 DNA follows: TGTGCCAGCAGTGTCAGGGAACCGAAATCTTACAATGAGCAGTTCTTC. This sequence encodes CASSVREPKSYNEQFF.

The V gene is TRBV6-4, the J gene TRBJ2-3; 12 nucleotides line up with TRBD2. The CDR3 consists of 15 residues. Germline CDR1 reads MRHNA; CDR2 reads SNTAGT. V trimming: 4 bases; J trimming: 6 bases; junction bases outside the gene matches: 5. The CDR3 here is CASSALAGGLDTQYF. CDR3 coding DNA: TGTGCCAGCAGTGCTCTAGCGGGGGGGTTGGATACGCAGTATTTT.

This clone has only a few counts. The chain combines TRBV24-1 with TRBJ2-7; D remains ambiguous. V was trimmed by 8 bases and J by 3 bases, leaving 16 bases between them. This CDR3 has 14 residues. Per the germline V gene, CDR1 is KGHDR and CDR2 is SFDVKD. CDR3 sequence reads: CATMAGPNSYEQYF. DNA for the CDR3: TGTGCCACCATGGCCGGACCGAACAGCTACGAGCAGTACTTC.

The chain joins TRBV5-8 to TRBJ1-4; D not resolved. CDR3 length: 14 residues. Between the trimmed V and J ends, which lost 1 base and 8 bases, there was a span of 12 bases. CDR1 SGHTS and CDR2 YDEGEE come from the germline V gene. The CDR3: CASSLMGFNEKLFF. CDR3 coding DNA: TGTGCCAGCAGCTTGATGGGGTTTAACGAAAAACTGTTTTTT.

The V gene is TRBV7-3, the J gene TRBJ1-1, with 8 bases aligning to TRBD1. The ends lost 1 base at V and 1 base at J; junction bases unmatched: 2. This CDR3 is 15 amino acids long. Per germline, CDR1 SGHTA and CDR2 FQGTGA. The CDR3 DNA reads as TGTGCCAGCAGCTTAAGGCAGGGGGCGAACACTGAAGCTTTCTTT. Protein sequence: CASSLRQGANTEAFF.

This clone was counted only a few times. The CDR3 sequence is CASRGEGEKLFF. CDR3 coding DNA: TGTGCCAGCAGGGGGGAAGGCGAAAAACTGTTTTTT. V usage is TRBV2 and J usage is TRBJ1-4; D perhaps matches TRBD1 (5 bases). There are 12 residues in the CDR3. In germline, CDR1 is SNHLY, CDR2 FYNNEI. V shed 6 bases and J shed 8 bases, with 10 bases lying between them.

The chain couples TRBV28 to TRBJ1-2; D not resolved. This CDR3 is 14 amino acids long. V dropped 10 bases and J dropped 2 bases, with 17 bases sitting between them. CDR1 is MDHEN and CDR2 is SYDVKM in the germline V gene. CDR3 residues: CAIRRPLNNYGYTF. In DNA, the CDR3 is TGTGCCATAAGGCGGCCTTTAAACAACTATGGCTACACCTTC.

This clone showed up just a few times. The rearrangement links TRBV12-3 or TRBV12-4 to TRBJ2-3, with TRBD2 as a possible D gene (6 bases). The CDR3 sequence is 13 residues long. Deletions cut 7 bases from V and 4 bases from J, with 12 bases between. CDR3 coding DNA: TGTGCCAGCATCTCCGGGAGCTCAGATACGCAGTATTTT. Its translation: CASISGSSDTQYF.

The CDR3 bases are TGTGCCAGCAGCTCAGGGCGACTAGCGGGAGACTCTAGCACAGATACGCAGTATTTT. Translated, it gives CASSSGRLAGDSSTDTQYF. This rearrangement joins TRBV7-1 to TRBJ2-3, with TRBD2 identical over 12 bases. TRBV7-1 is marked as an open reading frame, function uncertain. With V trimmed by 1 base and J by 0 bases, 8 bases remained unmatched. This CDR3 contains 19 residues.

This sequence joins TRBV27 and TRBJ2-3; D is perhaps TRBD1 (5 bases). Germline lookup yields CDR1 MNHEY and CDR2 SMNVEV (reference sequence). The CDR3 extends over 11 amino acids. V was trimmed by 6 bases and J by 11 bases, leaving 12 bases between them. CDR3 in DNA: TGTGCCAGCAGGTACAGGTGGGAGCAGTATTTT. It is translated as CASRYRWEQYF.

This clone was recorded once. V gene TRBV7-9 combines with J gene TRBJ2-7; no clear D gene. In germline, CDR1 is SEHNR, CDR2 FQNEAQ (reference sequence). V shed 2 bases and J shed 4 bases, with 9 bases lying between them. The CDR3 is 13 amino acids. The CDR3 DNA reads TGTGCCAGCAGCTTAAGTCTCGGGTACGAGCAGTACTTC. Translation gives CASSLSLGYEQYF.

This clone was detected only a few times. The chain uses TRBV6-1 and TRBJ2-1; D gene ambiguous. V was shortened by 3 bases and J by 0 bases, with 6 bases between the two germline ends. The germline gives CDR1 MNHNS, CDR2 SASEGT. This CDR3 is 14 amino acids long. CDR3 nucleotides: TGTGCCAGCAGTGAGATCAGCTCCTACAATGAGCAGTTCTTC. It yields the protein CASSEISSYNEQFF.

The chain uses TRBV20-1 and TRBJ1-2, with TRBD1 as a possible D gene (5 bases). V lost 6 bases and J 8 bases, leaving 16 bases between the germline ends. CDR3 length equals 12 residues. Germline values: CDR1 DFQATT, CDR2 SNEGSKA (reference sequence). The CDR3 DNA reads as TGCAGTGCCGAAACCCGGGGGAGAGGCTACACCTTC. Its translation: CSAETRGRGYTF.

This clone was found a few times. The V gene is TRBV7-2, the J gene TRBJ2-5; 9 bases agree with TRBD2. The J call may be wrong; the DNA end is better matched by TRBJ2-1. Germline V gene data show CDR1 as SGHTA and CDR2 as FQGNSA. The CDR3 consists of 15 residues. The CDR3 bases are TGTGCCAGCACCCCCAGGACTAGCGTCTCCAATGAGCAGTTCTTC. Translated, it gives CASTPRTSVSNEQFF.

The genes are TRBV6-1 and TRBJ2-7; 9 positions match TRBD2. Germline-derived CDR1 and CDR2 are MNHNS and SASEGT. The CDR3 is 15 residues long. V lost 1 base, J lost 4 bases, and 5 bases stayed unmatched. The CDR3 sequence is CASSEGRGGPYEQYF. In DNA form, the CDR3 reads TGTGCCAGCAGTGAAGGGCGGGGGGGCCCGTACGAGCAGTACTTC.